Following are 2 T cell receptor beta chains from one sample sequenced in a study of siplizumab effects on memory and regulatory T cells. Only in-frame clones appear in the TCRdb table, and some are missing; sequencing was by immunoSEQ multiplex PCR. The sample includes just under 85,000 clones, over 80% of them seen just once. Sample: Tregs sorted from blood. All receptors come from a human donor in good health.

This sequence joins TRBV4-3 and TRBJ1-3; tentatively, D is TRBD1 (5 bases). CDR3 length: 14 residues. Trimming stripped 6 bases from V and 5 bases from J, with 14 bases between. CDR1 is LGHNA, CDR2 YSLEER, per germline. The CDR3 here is CASSSRDGRNTIYF. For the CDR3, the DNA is TGCGCCAGCAGTTCCAGGGATGGGAGAAACACCATATATTTT.

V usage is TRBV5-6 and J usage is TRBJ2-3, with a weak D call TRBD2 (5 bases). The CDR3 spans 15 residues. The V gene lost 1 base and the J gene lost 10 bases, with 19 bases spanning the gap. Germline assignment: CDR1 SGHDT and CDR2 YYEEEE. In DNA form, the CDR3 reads TGTGCCAGCAGCTTGTGGGCCGCTAGAGGGCCGGCGCAGTATTTT. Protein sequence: CASSLWAARGPAQYF.